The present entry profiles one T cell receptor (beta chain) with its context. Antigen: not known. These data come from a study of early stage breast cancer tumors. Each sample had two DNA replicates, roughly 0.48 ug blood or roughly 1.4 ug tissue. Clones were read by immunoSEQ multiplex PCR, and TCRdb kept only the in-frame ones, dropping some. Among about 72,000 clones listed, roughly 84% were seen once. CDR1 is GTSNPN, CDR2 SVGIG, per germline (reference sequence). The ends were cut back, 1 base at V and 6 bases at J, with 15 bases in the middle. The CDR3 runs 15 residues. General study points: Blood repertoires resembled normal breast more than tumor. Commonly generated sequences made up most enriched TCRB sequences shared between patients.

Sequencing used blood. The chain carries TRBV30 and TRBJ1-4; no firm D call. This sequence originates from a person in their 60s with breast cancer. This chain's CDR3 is CAWSGQDLSYEKLFF. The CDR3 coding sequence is TGTGCCTGGAGTGGGCAAGACCTTTCTTATGAAAAACTGTTTTTT.